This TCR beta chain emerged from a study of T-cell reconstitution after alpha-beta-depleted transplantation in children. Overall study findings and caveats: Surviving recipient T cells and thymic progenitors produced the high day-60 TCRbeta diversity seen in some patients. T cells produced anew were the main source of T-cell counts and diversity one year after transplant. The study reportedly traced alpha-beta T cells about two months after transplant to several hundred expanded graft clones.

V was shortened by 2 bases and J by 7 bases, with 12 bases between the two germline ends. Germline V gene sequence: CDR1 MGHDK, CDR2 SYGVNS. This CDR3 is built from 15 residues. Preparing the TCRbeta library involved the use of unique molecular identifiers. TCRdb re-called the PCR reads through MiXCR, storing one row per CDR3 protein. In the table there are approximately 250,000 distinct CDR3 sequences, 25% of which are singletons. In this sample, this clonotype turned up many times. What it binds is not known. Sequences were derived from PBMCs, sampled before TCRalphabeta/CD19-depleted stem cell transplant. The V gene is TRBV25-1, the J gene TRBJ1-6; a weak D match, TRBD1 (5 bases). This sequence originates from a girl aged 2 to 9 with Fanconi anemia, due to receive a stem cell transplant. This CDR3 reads CASSEISRENSPLHF. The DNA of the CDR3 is TGTGCCAGCAGTGAAATCTCCAGGGAAAATTCACCCCTCCACTTT.